The following is a T cell receptor (beta chain) sequence with its context. TCRdb's table, derived via immunoSEQ multiplex PCR, lists solely in-frame clones and lacks some. The sample shows approximately 150,000 clones, over 80% of them seen only once. This specimen comes from a study of blood T cell repertoires in COVID-19. Germline V gene data show CDR1 as LGHNT and CDR2 as FRNRAP. V lost 4 bases, J lost 3 bases, and 9 bases lay in between. The CDR3 is 13 amino acids. Material for sequencing was peripheral blood. This chain joins TRBV12-5 and TRBJ1-2; D unclear. The TCR comes from a woman in her forties or fifties with acute or convalescent COVID-19. CDR3 protein: CASGSRGYYGYTF. In DNA form, the CDR3 reads TGTGCTAGTGGTTCCCGAGGCTACTATGGCTACACCTTC.